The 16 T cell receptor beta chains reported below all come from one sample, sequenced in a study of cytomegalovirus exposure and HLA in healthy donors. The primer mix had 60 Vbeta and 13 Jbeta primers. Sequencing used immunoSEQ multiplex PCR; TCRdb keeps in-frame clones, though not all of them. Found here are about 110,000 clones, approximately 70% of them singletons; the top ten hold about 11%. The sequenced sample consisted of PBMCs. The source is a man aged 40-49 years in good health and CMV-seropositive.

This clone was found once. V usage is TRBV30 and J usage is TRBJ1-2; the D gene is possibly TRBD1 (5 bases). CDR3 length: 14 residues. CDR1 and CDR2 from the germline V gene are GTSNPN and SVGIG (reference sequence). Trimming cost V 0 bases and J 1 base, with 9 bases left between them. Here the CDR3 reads CAWSVGGDNYGYTF. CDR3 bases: TGTGCCTGGAGTGTGGGAGGGGATAACTATGGCTACACCTTC.

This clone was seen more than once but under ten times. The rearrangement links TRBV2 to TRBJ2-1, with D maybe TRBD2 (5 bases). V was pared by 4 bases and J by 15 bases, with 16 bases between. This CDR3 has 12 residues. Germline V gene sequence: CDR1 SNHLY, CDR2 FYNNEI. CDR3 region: CASSVSGLGLFF. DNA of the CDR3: TGTGCCAGCAGTGTTTCCGGCCTAGGACTGTTCTTC.

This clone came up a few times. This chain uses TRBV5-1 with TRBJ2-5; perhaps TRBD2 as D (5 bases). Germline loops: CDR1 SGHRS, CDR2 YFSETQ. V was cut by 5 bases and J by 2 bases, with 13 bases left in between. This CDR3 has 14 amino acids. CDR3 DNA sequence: TGCGCCAGCAGGTTAGGGAGAGGACAAGAGACCCAGTACTTC. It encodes CASRLGRGQETQYF.

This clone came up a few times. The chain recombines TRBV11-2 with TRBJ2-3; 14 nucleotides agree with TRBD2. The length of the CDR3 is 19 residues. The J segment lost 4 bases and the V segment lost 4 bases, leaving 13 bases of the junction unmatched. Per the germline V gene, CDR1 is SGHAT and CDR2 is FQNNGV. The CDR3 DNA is TGTGCCAGCAGCTCCCGTCCGACTAGCGGGAGGGCCGCCTCAGATACGCAGTATTTT. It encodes CASSSRPTSGRAASDTQYF.

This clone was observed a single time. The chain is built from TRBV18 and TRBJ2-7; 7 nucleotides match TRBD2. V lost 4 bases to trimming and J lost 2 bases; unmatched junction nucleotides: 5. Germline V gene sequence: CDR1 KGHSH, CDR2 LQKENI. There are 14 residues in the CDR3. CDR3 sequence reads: CASSRGGAAYEQYF. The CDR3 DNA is TGTGCCAGCTCACGCGGGGGAGCTGCCTACGAGCAGTACTTC.

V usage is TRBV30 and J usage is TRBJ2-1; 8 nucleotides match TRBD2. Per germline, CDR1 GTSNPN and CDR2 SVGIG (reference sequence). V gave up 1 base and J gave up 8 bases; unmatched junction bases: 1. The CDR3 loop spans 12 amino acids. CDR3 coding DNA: TGTGCCTGGAGTGCAGCGGGAGATGAGCAGTTCTTC. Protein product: CAWSAAGDEQFF.

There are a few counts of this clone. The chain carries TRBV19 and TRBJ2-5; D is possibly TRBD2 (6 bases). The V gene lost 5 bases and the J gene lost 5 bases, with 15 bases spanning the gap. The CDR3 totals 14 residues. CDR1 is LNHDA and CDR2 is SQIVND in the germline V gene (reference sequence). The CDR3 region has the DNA TGTGCCAGTAGTCCCCCGGGGGTCGGGGAGACCCAGTACTTC. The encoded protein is CASSPPGVGETQYF.

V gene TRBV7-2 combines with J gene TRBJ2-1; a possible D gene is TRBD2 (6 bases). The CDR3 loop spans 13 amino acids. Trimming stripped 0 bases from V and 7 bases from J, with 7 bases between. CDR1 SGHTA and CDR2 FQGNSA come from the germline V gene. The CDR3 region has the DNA TGTGCCAGCAGCTTAGCGCGGGATAATGAGCAGTTCTTC. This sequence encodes CASSLARDNEQFF. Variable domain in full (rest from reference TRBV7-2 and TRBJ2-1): GAGVSQSPSNKVTEKGKDVELRCDPISGHTALYWYRQSLGQGLEFLIYFQGNSAPDKSGLPSDRFSAERTGGSVSTLTIQRTQQEDSAVYLCASSLARDNEQFFGPGTRLTVL.

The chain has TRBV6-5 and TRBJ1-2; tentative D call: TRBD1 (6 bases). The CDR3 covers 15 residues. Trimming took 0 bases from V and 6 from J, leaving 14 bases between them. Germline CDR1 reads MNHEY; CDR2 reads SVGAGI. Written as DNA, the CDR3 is TGTGCCAGCAGTTACTCGACGGGGGGGCAGGATGGCTACACCTTC. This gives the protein CASSYSTGGQDGYTF.

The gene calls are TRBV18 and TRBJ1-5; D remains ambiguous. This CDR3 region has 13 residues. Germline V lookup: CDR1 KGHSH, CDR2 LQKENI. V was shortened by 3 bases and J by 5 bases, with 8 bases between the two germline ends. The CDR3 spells CASSPEGYQPQHF. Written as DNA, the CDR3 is TGTGCCAGCTCACCTGAGGGATATCAGCCCCAGCATTTT.

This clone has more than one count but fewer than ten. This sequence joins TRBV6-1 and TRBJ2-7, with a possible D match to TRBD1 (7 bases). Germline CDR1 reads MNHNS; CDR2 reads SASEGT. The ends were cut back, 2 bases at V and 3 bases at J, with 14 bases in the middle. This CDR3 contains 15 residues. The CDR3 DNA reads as TGTGCCAGCAGTGAAAGTGGAGGGGGCGGCTACGAGCAGTACGTC. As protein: CASSESGGGGYEQYV.

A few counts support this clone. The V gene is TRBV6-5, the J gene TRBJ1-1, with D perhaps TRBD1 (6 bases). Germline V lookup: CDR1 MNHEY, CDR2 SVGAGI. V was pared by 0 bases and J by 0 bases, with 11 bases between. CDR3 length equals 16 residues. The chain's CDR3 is CASSYSSDSMNTEAFF. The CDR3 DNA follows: TGTGCCAGCAGTTACTCTTCGGACAGCATGAACACTGAAGCTTTCTTT.

The CDR3 loop reads CASSPWTQNTEAFF. As DNA, the CDR3 is TGTGCCAGCAGCCCCTGGACACAGAACACTGAAGCTTTCTTT. V gene TRBV7-8 combines with J gene TRBJ1-1, with D tentatively TRBD1 (5 bases). Trimming took 5 bases from V and 1 from J, leaving 11 bases between them. This CDR3 contains 14 residues. Germline CDR1 and CDR2: SGHVS and FQNEAQ.

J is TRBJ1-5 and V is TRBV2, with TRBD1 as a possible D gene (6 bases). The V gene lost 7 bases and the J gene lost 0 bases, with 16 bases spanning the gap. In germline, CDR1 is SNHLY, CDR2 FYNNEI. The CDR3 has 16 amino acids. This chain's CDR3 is CASTKNGQNSNQPQHF. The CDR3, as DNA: TGTGCCAGCACAAAAAATGGACAGAATAGCAATCAGCCCCAGCATTTT.

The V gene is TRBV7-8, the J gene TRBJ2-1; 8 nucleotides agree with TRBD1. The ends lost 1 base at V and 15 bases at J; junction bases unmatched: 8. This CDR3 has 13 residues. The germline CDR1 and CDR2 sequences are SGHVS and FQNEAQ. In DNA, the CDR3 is TGTGCCAGCAGCTTAGGGCAGGGGGCGCGCCCGTTCTTC. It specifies CASSLGQGARPFF.

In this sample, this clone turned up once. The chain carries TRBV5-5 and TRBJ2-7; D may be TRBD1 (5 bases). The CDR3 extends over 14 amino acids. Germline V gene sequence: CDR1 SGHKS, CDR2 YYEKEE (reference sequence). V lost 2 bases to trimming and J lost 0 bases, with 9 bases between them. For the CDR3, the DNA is TGTGCCAGCAGCTTTTGGGGCGACTCCTACGAGCAGTACTTC. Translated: CASSFWGDSYEQYF.